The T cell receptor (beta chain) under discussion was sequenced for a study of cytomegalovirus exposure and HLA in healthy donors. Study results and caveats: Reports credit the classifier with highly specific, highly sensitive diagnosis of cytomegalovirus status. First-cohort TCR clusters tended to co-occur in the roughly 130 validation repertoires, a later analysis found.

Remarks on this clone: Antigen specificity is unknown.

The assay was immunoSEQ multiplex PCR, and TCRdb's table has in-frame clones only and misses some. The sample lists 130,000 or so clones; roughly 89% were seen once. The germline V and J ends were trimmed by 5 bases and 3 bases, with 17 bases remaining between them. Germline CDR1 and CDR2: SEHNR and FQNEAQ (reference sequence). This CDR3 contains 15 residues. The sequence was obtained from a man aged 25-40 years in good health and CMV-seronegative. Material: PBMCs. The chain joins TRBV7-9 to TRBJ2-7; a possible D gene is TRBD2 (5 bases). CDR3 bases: TGTGCCAGCAGCCCCGGTAAAGTCGGGATCTACGAGCAGTACTTC. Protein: CASSPGKVGIYEQYF.